The entry below describes one TCR beta chain. From germline, CDR1 is SGDLS and CDR2 YYNGEE. The V gene lost 4 bases and the J gene lost 0 bases, with 19 bases spanning the gap. CDR3 length: 18 amino acids. Patients at the Seattle site were enrolled during active infection and followed longitudinally. This entry belongs to a study of blood T cell repertoires in COVID-19. Looking at the study overall: T cells, B-cell-depleted T cells, or PBMCs supplied cDNA or gDNA.

As handled by the study authors: Amplification of reference gene primers provided the estimated nucleated cell counts. Some clones are missing from TCRdb's copy, which holds only in-frame ones; the method was immunoSEQ multiplex PCR. V, J and clone size are taken as reported in that table, and D and trimming were inferred from the DNA itself. The table has fewer than 450,000 clones, roughly 86% seen once. V is TRBV9 and J is TRBJ1-4; D is perhaps TRBD1 (5 bases). The receptor comes from a woman aged 70-85 years with COVID-19, enrolled during active disease. The specimen was peripheral blood. CDR3 sequence (DNA): TGTGCCAGCAGCCCACACCGGGGGTCCCAGGCAACTAATGAAAAACTGTTTTTT. It encodes CASSPHRGSQATNEKLFF.